One and the same sample provided the 10 T cell receptor beta chains below, sequenced in a study of T-cell reconstitution after alpha-beta-depleted transplantation in children. The TCRbeta library was prepared with unique molecular identifiers. TCRdb recomputed calls from the PCR reads with MiXCR, one row per CDR3 protein. The sample has 130,000 or so distinct CDR3 sequences; approximately 8.7% are singletons. The input for sequencing was PBMCs, mostly from graft donor cells, taken 180 days after TCRalphabeta/CD19-depleted stem cell transplant. These receptors originate from a girl under three years old who had a stem cell transplant for combined immunodeficiency, so the T cells may come from the graft donor.

This rearrangement joins TRBV6-2 or TRBV6-3 to TRBJ2-2; the D is unclear. The CDR3 is 13 residues long. Germline values: CDR1 MNHEY, CDR2 SVGEGT. Trimming cost V 3 bases and J 3 bases, with 5 bases left between them. The CDR3 is CASSYIDTGELFF. DNA for the CDR3: TGTGCCAGCAGTTATATTGACACCGGGGAGCTGTTTTTT.

Ten or more counts support this clonotype. This CDR3 reads CSARVSPGLVETQYF. CDR3 DNA: TGCAGTGCTAGAGTTTCACCGGGACTAGTGGAGACCCAGTACTTC. The rearrangement joins TRBV20-1 to TRBJ2-5; TRBD2 matches 8 bases. Trimming at V came to 1 base and at J to 5 bases, leaving 9 bases not matched to a gene. This CDR3 comprises 15 residues. Germline V gene data show CDR1 as DFQATT and CDR2 as SNEGSKA (reference sequence).

J is TRBJ1-2 and V is TRBV5-8, with D possibly being TRBD1 (6 bases). The CDR3 totals 15 residues. The ends were cut back, 4 bases at V and 1 base at J, with 14 bases in the middle. Germline assignment: CDR1 SGHTS and CDR2 YDEGEE. The CDR3 DNA sequence: TGTGCCAGCAGCCCTCGTGGCAGGGGTAACTATGGCTACACCTTC. It is translated as CASSPRGRGNYGYTF. Combining the CDR3 with reference TRBV5-8 and TRBJ1-2 gives the whole variable domain EAGVTQSPTHLIKTRGQQATLRCSPISGHTSVYWYQQALGLGLQFLLWYDEGEERNRGNFPPRFSGRQFPNYSSELNVNALELEDSALYLCASSPRGRGNYGYTFGSGTRLTVV.

The chain is built from TRBV5-1 and TRBJ1-5, with 10 bases that match TRBD1. Losses at the gene ends were 0 bases for V and 5 bases for J; bases not matched to a gene: 2. Per the germline V gene, CDR1 is SGHRS and CDR2 is YFSETQ. This CDR3 has 15 amino acids. For the CDR3, the DNA is TGCGCCAGCAGCTTGGAGACAGGGGGCGATCAGCCCCAGCATTTT. Its protein product is CASSLETGGDQPQHF. Filled out from reference TRBV5-1 and TRBJ1-5, the complete variable domain reads KAGVTQTPRYLIKTRGQQVTLSCSPISGHRSVSWYQQTPGQGLQFLFEYFSETQRNKGNFPGRFSGRQFSNSRSEMNVSTLELGDSALYLCASSLETGGDQPQHFGDGTRLSIL.

This clonotype has ten or more counts. The chain uses TRBV20-1 and TRBJ2-7, with TRBD1 identical over 10 bases. Trimming at V came to 6 bases and at J to 2 bases, leaving 4 bases not matched to a gene. Per germline, CDR1 DFQATT and CDR2 SNEGSKA (reference sequence). CDR3 length: 13 residues. The CDR3: CSARTGGPYEQYF. CDR3 bases: TGCAGTGCCAGGACAGGGGGTCCCTACGAGCAGTACTTC.

The rearrangement uses TRBV5-1 and TRBJ1-2; the D is unclear. The V and J ends lost 0 bases and 2 bases respectively, with 5 bases between them. CDR3 length: 13 amino acids. Germline V gene lookup returns CDR1 SGHRS and CDR2 YFSETQ. The chain's CDR3 is CASSLVGNYGYTF. The DNA of the CDR3 is TGCGCCAGCAGCTTGGTGGGGAACTATGGCTACACCTTC. Supplemented by reference TRBV5-1 and TRBJ1-2, the full variable domain reads KAGVTQTPRYLIKTRGQQVTLSCSPISGHRSVSWYQQTPGQGLQFLFEYFSETQRNKGNFPGRFSGRQFSNSRSEMNVSTLELGDSALYLCASSLVGNYGYTFGSGTRLTVV.

The gene calls are TRBV20-1 and TRBJ2-4; 11 bases are shared with TRBD2. The ends lost 7 bases at V and 0 bases at J; junction bases unmatched: 11. CDR1 is DFQATT and CDR2 is SNEGSKA in the germline V gene (reference sequence). The length of the CDR3 is 17 residues. In DNA, the CDR3 is TGCAGTGTCGCTTGGGGGACTAGCGGAGTAGCCAAAAACATTCAGTACTTC. Translating it yields CSVAWGTSGVAKNIQYF.

This clonotype was picked up many times. The chain recombines TRBV10-3 with TRBJ2-7; 9 nucleotides align to TRBD2. The CDR3 extends over 13 amino acids. V lost 6 bases to trimming and J lost 2 bases; unmatched junction nucleotides: 2. In germline, CDR1 is ENHRY, CDR2 SYGVKD. CDR3 residues: CAISLAGTYEQYF. The CDR3 bases are TGTGCCATCAGCCTAGCGGGAACCTACGAGCAGTACTTC.

This clonotype was detected only a few times. The chain uses TRBV20-1 and TRBJ1-5; D uncertain. The V end lost 6 bases, the J end lost 4 bases, and 13 bases lay between the germline ends. In germline, CDR1 is DFQATT, CDR2 SNEGSKA (reference sequence). The CDR3 sequence is 13 residues long. In DNA, the CDR3 is TGCAGTGCGGACTTGGGTTTTAATCAGCCCCAGCATTTT. The encoded protein is CSADLGFNQPQHF.

About this clonotype: A junction boundary mismatches the germline segment, possibly from a read error. CDR3 region: CSVVGQGNTGELFF. CDR3 in DNA: TGCAGCGTTGTAGGACAGGGGAACACGGGGGAGCTGTTTTTT. The V call is TRBV29-1, the J call TRBJ2-2; 9 nucleotides agree with TRBD1. The CDR3 length is 14 residues. The germline V gene has CDR1 SQVTM and CDR2 ANQGSEA.